Presented here are 2 T cell receptor beta chains from one specimen sequenced in a study of neurological immune-mediated disorders (dated by TCRdb to between 2017 and 2020). The receptor library was made with 5' RACE. This sample was sequenced with an Illumina HiSeq 2500. The public reads were reprocessed in TCRdb via fastp at Q25 and MiXCR, keeping in-frame beta chains. Entries are consolidated by CDR3 protein sequence, retaining the most common genes and DNA. This sample holds about 78,000 distinct CDR3 sequences; 4% to 6% were observed only once. The ten largest clones represent less than 2.5% of the sample. The sequenced sample was PBMCs. Receptors were obtained from a woman aged 30 to 39 with multiple sclerosis.

In this sample, this clonotype turned up a few times. The rearrangement uses TRBV19 and TRBJ1-2; the D gene is possibly TRBD1 (6 bases). Germline-derived CDR1 and CDR2 are LNHDA and SQIVND (reference sequence). The CDR3 is 13 amino acids. The ends were cut back, 5 bases at V and 6 bases at J, with 13 bases in the middle. The DNA for the CDR3 is TGTGCCAGTAGTCTAAATCACAGGGATGGCTACACCTTC. This codes for CASSLNHRDGYTF.

The sample holds many counts of this clonotype. The chain couples TRBV7-3 to TRBJ2-5; D is unresolved. The CDR3 length is 14 residues. The V and J ends lost 5 bases and 4 bases respectively, with 14 bases between them. Germline CDR1 is SGHTA and CDR2 is FQGTGA. CDR3 sequence (DNA): TGTGCCAGCAGCCCAAGTCTCCGACCAGAGACCCAGTACTTC. Translation gives CASSPSLRPETQYF. Looking up the rest from reference TRBV7-3 and TRBJ2-5 gives the full variable domain: GAGVSQTPSNKVTEKGKYVELRCDPISGHTALYWYRQSLGQGPEFLIYFQGTGAADDSGLPNDRFFAVRPEGSVSTLKIQRTERGDSAVYLCASSPSLRPETQYFGPGTRLLVL.